The 20 T cell receptor beta chains below were found in one sample sequenced in a study of blood T cell repertoires in COVID-19. TCRdb keeps only in-frame clones here, not all; method: immunoSEQ multiplex PCR. Counted here are about 260,000 clones, around 87% occurring once; the ten biggest clones make up about 5.2%. Material for sequencing was peripheral blood. The receptors originated from a woman aged 60-75 years with COVID-19, enrolled during active disease.

This clone was seen once. This sequence joins TRBV5-1 and TRBJ1-1; 7 bases fit TRBD1. The CDR3 sequence is 15 residues long. The trim removed 4 bases at V and 0 bases at J, leaving 6 bases unmatched. Germline V gene lookup returns CDR1 SGHRS and CDR2 YFSETQ. For the CDR3, the DNA is TGCGCCAGCAGCCCGGGACAGCGAATGAACACTGAAGCTTTCTTT. Translation: CASSPGQRMNTEAFF.

The rearrangement links TRBV5-6 to TRBJ1-1; maybe TRBD1 (5 bases). Trimming shortened V by 0 bases and J by 1 base, and 7 bases separated the two germline ends. The germline V gene encodes CDR1 SGHDT and CDR2 YYEEEE. CDR3 size: 14 residues. CDR3 residues: CASSLVGQNTEAFF. The CDR3 DNA sequence: TGTGCCAGCAGCTTGGTGGGGCAGAACACTGAAGCTTTCTTT. The whole variable domain, filled in from reference TRBV5-6 and TRBJ1-1, reads DAGVTQSPTHLIKTRGQQVTLRCSPKSGHDTVSWYQQALGQGPQFIFQYYEEEERQRGNFPDRFSGHQFPNYSSELNVNALLLGDSALYLCASSLVGQNTEAFFGQGTRLTVV.

This clone came up a few times. The gene calls are TRBV30 and TRBJ2-3; 14 bases match TRBD2. V lost 3 bases, J lost 4 bases, and 3 bases stayed unmatched. The CDR3 consists of 15 residues. CDR1 and CDR2 from the germline V gene are GTSNPN and SVGIG (reference sequence). In DNA form, the CDR3 reads TGTGCCTGGAGGGTGGGACTAGCGGGAGCAGATACGCAGTATTTT. The encoded protein is CAWRVGLAGADTQYF.

The rearrangement uses TRBV24-1 and TRBJ1-5, with D unclear. V lost 3 bases and J lost 2, with 13 bases in between. Germline values: CDR1 KGHDR, CDR2 SFDVKD. The CDR3 has 16 residues. This CDR3 reads CATSDVRASGNQPQHF. The CDR3 DNA reads as TGTGCCACCAGTGATGTTCGAGCTTCGGGCAATCAGCCCCAGCATTTT.

The V gene is TRBV6-5, the J gene TRBJ2-3; 8 bases match TRBD1. The V gene's germline CDR1 is MNHEY and CDR2 SVGAGI. The CDR3 extends over 15 amino acids. Unmatched junction bases numbered 11, after V lost 6 bases and J lost 6 bases. The CDR3 spells CASRRRAGGADTQYF. The CDR3 DNA reads TGTGCCAGCAGGCGCCGCGCAGGGGGCGCGGATACGCAGTATTTT.

With regard to this clone: Distinct nucleotide sequences in the sample also encode this CDR3. The chain links TRBV29-1 to TRBJ1-3; D is perhaps TRBD1 (6 bases). The ends were cut back, 7 bases at V and 3 bases at J, with 13 bases in the middle. Germline-derived CDR1 and CDR2 are SQVTM and ANQGSEA. CDR3 length: 13 residues. The CDR3 DNA sequence: TGCAGCGCTCTAACAGGGAGTGGAAACACCATATATTTT. It encodes CSALTGSGNTIYF.

V gene TRBV5-1 combines with J gene TRBJ2-2; D gene uncertain. The ends were cut back, 4 bases at V and 2 bases at J, with 9 bases in the middle. CDR3 length: 14 amino acids. In germline, CDR1 is SGHRS, CDR2 YFSETQ. This CDR3 is CASSLTPNTGELFF. The CDR3 bases are TGCGCCAGCAGCCTGACACCTAACACCGGGGAGCTGTTTTTT.

The chain links TRBV30 to TRBJ2-5; 7 bases match TRBD1. The CDR3 covers 14 residues. Losses at the gene ends were 3 bases for V and 3 bases for J; bases not matched to a gene: 7. Germline V CDR1 and CDR2: GTSNPN, SVGIG (reference sequence). The CDR3 reads CAWSRYRGKETQYF. The CDR3 coding sequence is TGTGCCTGGAGCCGATACAGGGGTAAAGAGACCCAGTACTTC.

This clone showed up just once. V and J are TRBV11-1 and TRBJ1-2; 8 positions match TRBD1. The CDR3 is 14 amino acids. The junction had 3 bases not matched to a gene; V was cut back by 4 bases and J by 2 bases. The germline V gene encodes CDR1 SGHAT and CDR2 FQDESV (reference sequence). CDR3 protein: CASSSSGGNYGYTF. CDR3 DNA sequence: TGTGCCAGCAGCTCGTCAGGGGGCAACTATGGCTACACCTTC.

This clone was detected once. The CDR3 coding sequence is TGTGCCAGCACCTCCACCTCAACGGGGACCTACAATGAGCAGTTCTTC. It yields the protein CASTSTSTGTYNEQFF. This chain uses TRBV2 with TRBJ2-1, with D perhaps matching TRBD2 (5 bases). CDR1 SNHLY and CDR2 FYNNEI come from the germline V gene. The CDR3 is 16 amino acids. V lost 7 bases, J lost 2 bases, and 18 bases lay in between.

The CDR3 here is CASSSLRGLSGQPQHF. The CDR3 DNA reads as TGTGCCAGCAGCTCCCTCAGGGGGCTCTCAGGTCAGCCCCAGCATTTT. The chain uses TRBV28 and TRBJ1-5; 8 nucleotides align to TRBD1. This CDR3 contains 16 residues. Germline V CDR1 and CDR2: MDHEN, SYDVKM. With V trimmed by 6 bases and J by 6 bases, 13 bases remained unmatched.

Turning to this clone: Other DNA sequences from this sample encode an identical CDR3 as well. The rearrangement uses TRBV28 and TRBJ2-1, with TRBD2 identical over 10 bases. CDR1 and CDR2 from the germline V gene are MDHEN and SYDVKM. J was trimmed by 5 bases and V by 3 bases; bases with no gene match: 4. CDR3 length equals 15 residues. The CDR3 bases are TGTGCCAGCAGTTTGTTAGCGGGAGGAAACAATGAGCAGTTCTTC. It yields the protein CASSLLAGGNNEQFF.

This chain joins TRBV29-1 and TRBJ1-1; D is possibly TRBD1 (6 bases). V lost 7 bases and J lost 4, with 10 bases in between. The CDR3 covers 11 residues. Germline V CDR1 and CDR2: SQVTM, ANQGSEA. The CDR3 DNA is TGCAGCGCGAAGGACAGCACTGAAGCTTTCTTT. Translation gives CSAKDSTEAFF.

The chain couples TRBV7-2 to TRBJ2-5, with 8 bases identical to TRBD2. With 0 bases clipped from V and 5 bases from J, the junction kept 8 bases outside the gene matches. Germline loops: CDR1 SGHTA, CDR2 FQGNSA. CDR3 length equals 16 residues. CDR3 nucleotides: TGTGCCAGCAGCTTAGCGCACGGGAGGGCCTTTGAGACCCAGTACTTC. It codes for CASSLAHGRAFETQYF.

This clone was counted between two and nine times. The chain carries TRBV5-6 and TRBJ2-7; 13 bases align to TRBD2. The V gene end was trimmed by 3 bases and the J gene end by 6 bases; junction bases not matched to a gene: 6. CDR3 size: 15 residues. Germline CDR1 reads SGHDT; CDR2 reads YYEEEE. The DNA for the CDR3 is TGTGCCAGCAGCTCCGGACTAGCGGGAGTTGCCGAGCAGTACTTC. This codes for CASSSGLAGVAEQYF.

This chain connects TRBV28 to TRBJ1-4; 11 positions agree with TRBD1. The CDR3 loop spans 17 amino acids. Trimming took 3 bases from V and 0 from J; bases not matched to a gene: 3. Germline assignment: CDR1 MDHEN and CDR2 SYDVKM. DNA for the CDR3: TGTGCCAGCAGTTTGATGGGACAGGGGGCAACTAATGAAAAACTGTTTTTT. Protein sequence: CASSLMGQGATNEKLFF.

This clone has a handful of counts. V is TRBV5-8 and J is TRBJ1-2; maybe TRBD1 (5 bases). The length of the CDR3 is 13 residues. From germline, CDR1 is SGHTS and CDR2 YDEGEE. V was clipped by 4 bases and J by 6 bases, with 13 bases between them. CDR3 DNA: TGTGCCAGCAGCCTCCGCCAGGGTCATGGCTACACCTTC. Translating gives CASSLRQGHGYTF.

V is TRBV30 and J is TRBJ1-1, with D uncertain. This CDR3 region has 13 residues. Germline values: CDR1 GTSNPN, CDR2 SVGIG (reference sequence). The V and J ends lost 3 bases and 3 bases respectively, with 11 bases between them. The CDR3 is CAWSLRQDTEAFF. In DNA form, the CDR3 reads TGTGCCTGGAGCCTTCGGCAGGACACTGAAGCTTTCTTT.

The chain carries TRBV10-3 and TRBJ2-1, with 10 bases matching TRBD2. The CDR3 length is 18 residues. Germline V lookup: CDR1 ENHRY, CDR2 SYGVKD. V shed 4 bases and J 1 base; nucleotides not matched to a gene: 10. The CDR3 sequence: CAISGSPKREGSYNEQFF. DNA for the CDR3: TGTGCCATCAGTGGGAGCCCGAAGCGGGAGGGGTCCTACAATGAGCAGTTCTTC.

This CDR3 is CASSVASGRGTDTQYF. CDR3 in DNA: TGTGCCAGCAGCGTAGCTAGCGGGAGAGGTACAGATACGCAGTATTTT. This sequence joins TRBV9 and TRBJ2-3, with 10 bases fitting TRBD2. Germline trimming cut 0 bases from V and 3 bases from J; bases unmatched to any gene: 4. The germline V gene encodes CDR1 SGDLS and CDR2 YYNGEE. The CDR3 length is 16 residues.